This TCR beta chain was observed in a study of T cell changes during pregnancy in multiple sclerosis. Assay: immunoSEQ multiplex PCR; the TCRdb copy retains only in-frame clones and omits some. The repertoire holds 35,000 to 40,000 clones, with roughly 91% as singletons. The ends were cut back, 4 bases at V and 1 base at J, with 9 bases in the middle. The V gene's germline CDR1 is SGDLS and CDR2 YYNGEE. The CDR3 is made up of 13 amino acids. This chain links TRBV9 with TRBJ2-7; the D gene is possibly TRBD1 (5 bases). The source material was CD8+ T cells from peripheral blood mononuclear cells, sampled in the third trimester of pregnancy. This sequence was found in a female donor with multiple sclerosis, enrolled in a pregnancy study. CDR3 coding DNA: TGTGCCAGCAGCCCCAGGGCTTCCTACGAGCAGTACTTC. Translating it yields CASSPRASYEQYF.